This entry is about one TCR beta chain. This entry is derived from a study of control samples from healthy donors and cancer patients. The germline gives CDR1 DFQATT, CDR2 SNEGSKA (reference sequence). V lost 3 bases and J lost 10; bases outside the gene matches: 13. The CDR3 runs to 15 residues. Generated by immunoSEQ multiplex PCR, the TCRdb table keeps only in-frame clones and is missing some. Counted here are some 140,000 clones, 80% to 95% occurring once; the ten biggest clones make up about 11%. The sequence came from a man aged 25-40 years in good health. Sequenced: blood. The chain joins TRBV20-1 to TRBJ2-1, with 9 bases that match TRBD2. CDR3 sequence reads: CSASSHLAGPGEQFF. CDR3 nucleotides: TGCAGTGCTAGTTCGCATCTAGCGGGACCAGGGGAGCAGTTCTTC.